This T cell receptor beta chain was identified in a study of blood T cell repertoires in COVID-19. The wider study: From the United States, Italy and Spain came samples of acute and convalescent COVID-19.

In the study's own analysis: Amplification from reference gene primers served as the basis for estimated nucleated cell counts. Measured with immunoSEQ multiplex PCR; TCRdb has only the in-frame clones, and not every one. V and J calls plus clone size are reproduced from that table; the DNA served to infer D and trimming. The profile shows roughly 180,000 clones, around 79% of them singletons. The sequence was collected from a woman aged 55 to 70 with COVID-19, enrolled during active disease. What was sequenced was peripheral blood.

CDR3 sequence: CASSTTGTGGGYTF. The CDR3 DNA is TGTGCCAGCAGCACTACCGGGACAGGGGGAGGCTACACCTTC. The rearrangement joins TRBV5-4 to TRBJ1-2, with TRBD1 identical over 11 bases. CDR1 and CDR2 from the germline V gene are SGHNT and YYREEE (reference sequence). CDR3 length: 14 residues. The V segment lost 4 bases and the J segment 8 bases; nucleotides outside the gene matches: 7.